This TCR beta chain was profiled in a study of T cell responses to AZD1222 COVID-19 vaccine. At the level of the study: Second-dose groups at about 4 or about 12 weeks were pooled.

TCRdb's table, derived via immunoSEQ multiplex PCR, lists solely in-frame clones and lacks some. Of 200,000 or so clones detected, around 94% appear once; the ten largest clones hold 10%. Findings of the study overall: Baseline serology detected seropositivity in only six AZD1222 recipients. White British people made up most donors, females outnumbered males, and clonal diversity was possibly underestimated. Dominant at 160-218 and 743-854, vaccine-associated CD4 TCRs also spanned spike.

Germline V CDR1 and CDR2: LNHDA, SQIVND (reference sequence). V lost 3 bases to trimming and J lost 3 bases, with 12 bases between them. This CDR3 region has 15 residues. With respect to this clone: The antigen is unknown.

The receptor comes from an adult in good health. This chain uses TRBV19 with TRBJ1-5; no reliable D call. This material consisted of peripheral blood, taken on day 0 of AZD1222 vaccination. The CDR3 bases are TGTGCCAGTAGTATGTCGGGGAACGCCAATCAGCCCCAGCATTTT. It codes for CASSMSGNANQPQHF.